Presented here are 7 T cell receptor beta chains from one specimen sequenced in a study of PD-1 blockade in classical Hodgkin lymphoma. After autologous stem cell transplantation all patients relapsed, and prior brentuximab vedotin exposure differed between cohorts. The repertoire was sequenced with immunoSEQ multiplex PCR; TCRdb's copy has only in-frame clones and lacks some. The sample carries some 13,000 clones, roughly 84% recorded once. The source material was peripheral blood mononuclear cells (PBMCs), sampled at baseline. All receptors come from a human donor with classical Hodgkin lymphoma.

The V call is TRBV28, the J call TRBJ1-4, with D uncertain. The V gene lost 8 bases and the J gene lost 5 bases, with 6 bases spanning the gap. The germline V gene encodes CDR1 MDHEN and CDR2 SYDVKM. CDR3 size: 11 residues. As DNA, the CDR3 is TGTGCCAGCTGCGAAAATGAAAAACTGTTTTTT. Encoded protein: CASCENEKLFF.

The rearrangement joins TRBV7-2 to TRBJ2-1, with a tentative D call TRBD2 (6 bases). Germline loops: CDR1 SGHTA, CDR2 FQGNSA. The CDR3 consists of 15 residues. The V gene lost 2 bases and the J gene lost 8 bases, with 16 bases spanning the gap. The CDR3 nucleotides read TGTGCCAGCAGCTTAACCCCCATGCCGGGAGATGAGCAGTTCTTC. Its protein is CASSLTPMPGDEQFF.

The chain uses TRBV5-1 and TRBJ2-1, with 11 bases fitting TRBD2. The CDR3 is made up of 15 amino acids. The V gene end was trimmed by 4 bases and the J gene end by 3 bases; junction bases not matched to a gene: 3. Germline V gene data show CDR1 as SGHRS and CDR2 as YFSETQ. The CDR3: CASSLTSGVYNEQFF. The CDR3 nucleotides are TGCGCCAGCAGCCTGACTAGCGGGGTCTACAATGAGCAGTTCTTC.

In this sample, this clone turned up a few times. The gene calls are TRBV7-6 and TRBJ2-5; 10 positions match TRBD2. This CDR3 is built from 15 residues. After removal of 5 bases from V and 6 bases from J, the junction contained 9 bases not matched to a gene. Germline loops: CDR1 SGHVS, CDR2 FNYEAQ. The CDR3 here is CASSPRSGGAKTQYF. In DNA form, the CDR3 reads TGTGCCAGCAGCCCACGGAGCGGGGGGGCTAAGACCCAGTACTTC.

The chain combines TRBV29-1 with TRBJ1-5, with TRBD1 as a possible D gene (5 bases). V lost 6 bases and J lost 2, with 14 bases in between. From germline, CDR1 is SQVTM and CDR2 ANQGSEA. The CDR3 totals 14 residues. CDR3 bases: TGCAGCGTCAGAGGAGACAGTCGCAATCAGCCCCAGCATTTT. Translated, it gives CSVRGDSRNQPQHF. Full variable domain (missing parts from reference TRBV29-1 and TRBJ1-5): SAVISQKPSRDICQRGTSLTIQCQVDSQVTMMFWYRQQPGQSLTLIATANQGSEATYESGFVIDKFPISRPNLTFSTLTVSNMSPEDSSIYLCSVRGDSRNQPQHFGDGTRLSIL.

The CDR3 region is CASSEAWGQYEQYV. The CDR3 DNA is TGTGCCAGCAGTGAAGCCTGGGGACAATACGAGCAGTACGTC. This sequence joins TRBV2 and TRBJ2-7; the D gene is possibly TRBD1 (6 bases). The CDR3 is 14 residues long. Germline V lookup: CDR1 SNHLY, CDR2 FYNNEI. The V and J ends lost 0 bases and 4 bases respectively, with 10 bases between them.

This clone was seen more than once but under ten times. This chain joins TRBV30 and TRBJ2-5; D is undetermined. Trimming took 4 bases from V and 7 from J, leaving 13 bases between them. Germline-derived CDR1 and CDR2 are GTSNPN and SVGIG (reference sequence). The CDR3 is made up of 12 amino acids. CDR3 sequence reads: CAWTLGPATQYF. CDR3 in DNA: TGTGCCTGGACCCTCGGACCCGCGACCCAGTACTTC.